This TCR beta chain was identified during a study of identical twins. Everyone who donated was a healthy Caucasian. Germline V gives CDR1 DFQATT, CDR2 SNEGSKA (reference sequence). The CDR3 is 17 residues long. Trimming took off 2 bases at V and 1 base at J, with 20 bases between the two ends. Unique molecular identifiers were present on the cDNA, which also gained a universal primer site by template switching. MiXCR, run by TCRdb on the 5' RACE reads, gives a single entry per CDR3 protein. The sample records some 760,000 distinct CDR3 sequences, about 20% being singletons. A few counts support this clonotype. The sample also formed part of further work on T cells expressing NK-cell markers. That report notes: Seven HCMV-seropositive donors and one seronegative donor made up the eight sequenced donors. CD8+ T cells in 5 or 6 donors included dominant NKG2C+ clonotypes at roughly 1.0-7.5%.

Sequenced sample: PBMCs. The TCR originated in a woman aged 18-29 years in good health. The chain employs TRBV20-1 and TRBJ2-5, with D unclear. The DNA for the CDR3 is TGCAGTGCTAGACCCACCGGGTGGTACCCCCGCCAAGAGACCCAGTACTTC. As protein: CSARPTGWYPRQETQYF.